This T cell receptor (beta chain) originates from a study of blood T cell repertoires in COVID-19 (dated by TCRdb to about 2020). Notes on the research overall: Samples from collaborators originated in the United States, Italy and Spain and spanned both the acute and convalescent phases of COVID-19. The repertoires were made available in a free public database intended to serve as a resource for research on the immune response to SARS-CoV-2. Deeply sampled blood TCRbeta repertoires from subjects exposed to, actively infected with, or recovered from COVID-19 were included in the dataset. The material from the prospective study consisted of cDNA or gDNA derived from T cells, B-cell-depleted T cells, or PBMCs. Where available, HLA class I and class II types were taken from metadata supplied by the sample provider and were not determined by assay-based typing. Samples were obtained from the ongoing ImmuneRACE study (first 160 participants) and from roughly 1,300 subjects provided by 6 global collaborators. A de-identified subject ID, COVID-19 status, age in years and sex were almost always included in the sample metadata. The paper's findings and limits, for the study overall: The amount of clinical and demographic metadata varied by source and participant and was provided uncurated.

On this clone itself: Which antigen it targets is not known. The junction shows a germline mismatch at one end, possibly a read error.

Collaborating institutions collected whole blood in K2EDTA tubes following their own protocols. Collaborator samples were shipped for TCRbeta analysis as frozen whole blood, isolated PBMCs, or DNA extracted from either sample type. TCRbeta CDR3 regions were amplified from genomic DNA by means of the immunoSEQ Assay, a bias-controlled multiplex PCR. Concerning the study's data processing: Within the assay, amplification of reference gene primers was used to estimate how many nucleated cells each sample contained. Sequence reads were collapsed and filtered to measure the absolute abundance of every unique TCRbeta CDR3 rearrangement. Productive Simpson clonality was computed per sample as the square root of Simpson's diversity index over productive rearrangements. In TCRdb, the immuneACCESS table is reduced to in-frame sequences with V and J assigned. These tables do not hold every clone; where another copy was compared, an unresolved V gene accounts for under half, and the others remain unexplained. V and J calls and clone size come straight from that table; D and trimming were deduced from the DNA. This sample has 250,000 to 300,000 clones in its table, and approximately 90% of those were observed once. The ten most abundant clones make up 3.6% of the sample.

The sequencing input was peripheral blood. The clonotype was recovered from a man aged 18 to 35 with active or convalescent COVID-19.

The nucleotide sequence reads as follows: TGTGCCAGCAGTTCCCGCAGATATACTTCACCCCTCCACTTT. This encodes CASSSRRYTSPLHF. The V and J genes are TRBV28 and TRBJ1-6; confidence is insufficient to name the D gene. The CDR3 goes from the cysteine to the phenylalanine over 14 residues. The kept DNA is CDR3 alone, 42 bases in frame from the first base. From the germline V gene, CDR1 is MDHEN and CDR2 is SYDVKM.